The clone carrying this T cell receptor beta chain was picked up one time. This specimen comes from a study of blood T cell repertoires in COVID-19. Turning to the study itself: COVID-19 samples, acute and convalescent, were from the United States, Italy and Spain. The analysed material was cDNA or gDNA that came from T cells, B-cell-depleted T cells, or PBMCs.

Study processing details: Researchers report that nucleated cell counts were estimated from reference gene primer amplification. TCRdb's copy holds only in-frame clones and misses some; the assay was immunoSEQ multiplex PCR. That table gives V, J and clone size, and the DNA gave D and trimming. The sample comprises approximately 76,000 clones, 86% of which are singletons, and 1.5% to 2% rests with the top ten. The ends lost 0 bases at V and 4 bases at J; junction bases unmatched: 9. Germline CDR1 reads LNHNV; CDR2 reads YYDKDF (reference sequence). This CDR3 comprises 16 residues. The chain links TRBV15 to TRBJ2-7; 7 positions agree with TRBD2. The sequencing input was peripheral blood. The source of this sequence is a woman aged 60-70 years with acute or convalescent COVID-19. The CDR3 coding sequence is TGTGCCACCAGCAGAGATCTTGGGGGGGAGGTTTACGAGCAGTACTTC. This translates into CATSRDLGGEVYEQYF.